The clone carrying this TCR beta chain was recorded at least ten times. The target antigen is unknown. The sample originates from a study of regulatory T cells in long-lasting Graves disease. Study-wide findings and caveats: Persistent Graves' cases showed lower TCR diversity than newly diagnosed cases.

CDR3-region Arm-PCR and iRepertoire HTBI primers produced the TCR beta libraries. TCRdb reprocessed the multiplex PCR reads via MiXCR and lists one record per CDR3 protein. The top ten hold around 7% of the sample, which has some 430,000 distinct CDR3 sequences, 20% to 25% seen once. Losses at the gene ends were 7 bases for V and 7 bases for J; bases not matched to a gene: 7. Germline assignment: CDR1 MDHEN and CDR2 SYDVKM. CDR3 length equals 14 residues. Time point noted: persistent/refractory GD, antithyroid drugs over 5 years with positive TRAb. There was RNA extracted from PBMCs, and the TCR library was made from it.

The chain employs TRBV28 and TRBJ1-4, with TRBD1 identical over 9 bases. The receptor was isolated from a female donor with Graves disease. The sample in question was peripheral blood mononuclear cells (PBMCs), obtained when the disease was refractory, from a patient treated with antithyroid drugs. CDR3 protein: CASNDRGKVEKLFF. The CDR3 DNA is TGTGCCAGCAACGACAGGGGGAAGGTTGAAAAACTGTTTTTT.